These 2 T cell receptor beta chains were all obtained from the same sample, sequenced in a study of CD8 T cells in ankylosing spondylitis (dated by TCRdb to 2016 to 2017). Here is what the overall study found, with its caveats: Blood from ankylosing spondylitis patients appeared to be characterized by a TCR beta motif made up of eight highly homologous amino acid variants.

No antigens are known for them. Library preparation was by 5' RACE. The reads were generated on an Illumina HiSeq 2500. TCRdb trimmed public reads at Q25 via fastp, called clones via MiXCR and kept in-frame beta chains. Identical CDR3 protein sequences are pooled into one entry, listed with their most common genes and DNA. This sample comprises 500,000 to 650,000 distinct CDR3 sequences, under 5.5% of them detected only once. The top ten clonotypes cover roughly 3.3% of the sample. Material for sequencing was blood, either unsorted or a sorted T cell fraction (not recorded which). All receptors come from a male donor with ankylosing spondylitis.

The sample holds many counts of this clonotype. The genes are TRBV24-1 and TRBJ2-1, with TRBD1 as a possible D gene (7 bases). The CDR3 spans 15 residues. V lost 7 bases and J 3 bases, leaving 15 bases between the germline ends. From germline, CDR1 is KGHDR and CDR2 SFDVKD. The CDR3: CATRARQGLYNEQFF. As DNA, the CDR3 is TGTGCCACCAGGGCAAGACAGGGACTCTACAATGAGCAGTTCTTC.

This clonotype was seen ten or more times. The J gene is TRBJ2-7, the V gene TRBV12-3 or TRBV12-4; 9 nucleotides align to TRBD1. The V segment lost 6 bases and the J segment 1 base; nucleotides outside the gene matches: 7. The CDR3 runs to 15 residues. The CDR3, as DNA: TGTGCCAGCAGAGTAGGACAGGGGACATCCTACGAGCAGTACTTC. Protein: CASRVGQGTSYEQYF.